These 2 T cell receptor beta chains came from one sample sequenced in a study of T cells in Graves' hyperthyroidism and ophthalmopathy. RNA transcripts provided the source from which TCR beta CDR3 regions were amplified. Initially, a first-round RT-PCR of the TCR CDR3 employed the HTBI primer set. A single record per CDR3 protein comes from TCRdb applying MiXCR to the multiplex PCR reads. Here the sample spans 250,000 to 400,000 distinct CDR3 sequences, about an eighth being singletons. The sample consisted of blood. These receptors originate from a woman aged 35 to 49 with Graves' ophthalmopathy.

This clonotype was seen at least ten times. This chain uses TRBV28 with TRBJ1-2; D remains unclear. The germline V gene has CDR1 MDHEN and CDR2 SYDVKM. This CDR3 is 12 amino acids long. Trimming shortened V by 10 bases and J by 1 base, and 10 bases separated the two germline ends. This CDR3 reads CATRRLNYGYTF. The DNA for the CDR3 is TGTGCCACCAGAAGACTTAACTATGGCTACACCTTC.

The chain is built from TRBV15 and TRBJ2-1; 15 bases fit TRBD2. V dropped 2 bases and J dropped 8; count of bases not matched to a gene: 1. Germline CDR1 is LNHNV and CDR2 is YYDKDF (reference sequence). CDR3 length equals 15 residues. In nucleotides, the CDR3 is TGTGCCACCAGCAGAAGGACTAGCGGGAGGGATGAGCAGTTCTTC. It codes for CATSRRTSGRDEQFF.